This TCR beta chain was identified during a study of cytomegalovirus exposure and HLA in healthy donors. The PCR contained 60 Vbeta and 13 Jbeta primers. Repertoires were generated with immunoSEQ multiplex PCR, while TCRdb's copy carries only in-frame clones and drops some. The table includes approximately 200,000 clones, approximately 84% detected once. The receptor was derived from a woman aged 30 to 39 in good health and CMV-seropositive. The sequenced sample was PBMCs.

The CDR3 DNA sequence: TGTGCCAGCAGTGGCAGGCACTCCTACGAGCAGTACTTC. This encodes CASSGRHSYEQYF. The rearrangement uses TRBV2 and TRBJ2-7, with D uncertain. The CDR3 loop spans 13 amino acids. Germline V CDR1 and CDR2: SNHLY, FYNNEI. Trimming cost V 4 bases and J 0 bases, with 7 bases left between them.